This TCR beta chain was found in a study of blood T cell repertoires in COVID-19 (TCRdb year 2020). Looking at the study overall: Samples from collaborators originated in the United States, Italy and Spain and spanned both the acute and convalescent phases of COVID-19. The prospective study material was composed of cDNA or gDNA derived from T cells, B-cell-depleted T cells, or PBMCs. The dataset comprised deeply sampled blood TCRbeta repertoires from subjects exposed to, actively infected with, or recovered from COVID-19. The repertoires were made available in a free public database intended to serve as a resource for research on the immune response to SARS-CoV-2. Samples came from the ongoing ImmuneRACE study (first 160 participants) plus 1,254 subjects from 6 global collaborators. The sample metadata nearly always contained a de-identified subject ID, COVID-19 status, age in years and sex. Where HLA class I and class II types were available, the types were taken from metadata supplied by the sample provider, not from assay-based typing. What the authors observed across the whole study: The quantity of clinical and demographic metadata differed by source and by participant and was supplied without curation.

CDR1 and CDR2, per the germline V gene, are SGHTA and FQGNSA. At the junction V is shortened by 3 bases and J by 6 bases, with 26 bases in between. Counted from cysteine to phenylalanine, this CDR3 has 18 amino acids. The entry retains the CDR3 DNA only, 54 bases that are in frame from base 1. TCRbeta CDR3 regions were amplified from genomic DNA using the immunoSEQ Assay, a bias-controlled multiplex PCR. Under the source paper's analysis protocol: Nucleated cell counts per sample were estimated from amplification of reference gene primers within the assay. To quantify the absolute abundance of each unique TCRbeta CDR3 rearrangement, sequence reads were collapsed and filtered. For each sample, productive Simpson clonality was calculated as the square root of Simpson's diversity index across productive rearrangements. The table comes from immuneACCESS by way of TCRdb, which keeps in-frame sequences with V and J called. Part of the clones is missing from these tables; in studies checked, under half for an unresolved V gene and the rest for unknown reasons. That table supplies the V and J calls and clone size; D and trimming were determined from the DNA. Recorded for this sample are about 120,000 clones; 65% to 85% of them occurred a single time. The ten largest clonotypes hold about 4.5% of the sample.

On this clone: What this receptor recognizes is not known. No base-level quality is on record; no much larger clone is a single base apart.

Collaborating institutions collected whole blood in K2EDTA tubes following their own protocols. Collaborator samples were shipped for TCRbeta analysis as frozen whole blood, isolated PBMCs, or DNA extracted from either sample type. The sequence was obtained from an older woman with acute or convalescent COVID-19. Sample: peripheral blood. The rearranged chain carries TRBV7-2 and TRBJ1-2; the D gene remains uncertain. The CDR3: CASSLYTTLALSGNGYTF. In nucleotides, the sequence is TGTGCCAGCAGCTTGTACACCACACTCGCGTTGAGCGGGAATGGCTACACCTTC. Full variable domain (CDR3 extended with the reference TRBV7-2 and TRBJ1-2 proteins): GAGVSQSPSNKVTEKGKDVELRCDPISGHTALYWYRQSLGQGLEFLIYFQGNSAPDKSGLPSDRFSAERTGGSVSTLTIQRTQQEDSAVYLCASSLYTTLALSGNGYTFGSGTRLTVV.